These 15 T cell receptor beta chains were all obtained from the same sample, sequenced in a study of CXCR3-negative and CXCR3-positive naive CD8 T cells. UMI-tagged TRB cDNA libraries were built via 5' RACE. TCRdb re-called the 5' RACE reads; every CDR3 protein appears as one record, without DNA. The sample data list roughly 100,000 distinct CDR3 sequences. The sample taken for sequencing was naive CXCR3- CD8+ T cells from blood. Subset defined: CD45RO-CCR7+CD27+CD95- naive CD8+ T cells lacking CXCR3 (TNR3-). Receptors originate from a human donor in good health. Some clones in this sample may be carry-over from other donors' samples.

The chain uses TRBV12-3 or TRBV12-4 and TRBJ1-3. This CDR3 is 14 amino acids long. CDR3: CASSFPMAGNTIYF.

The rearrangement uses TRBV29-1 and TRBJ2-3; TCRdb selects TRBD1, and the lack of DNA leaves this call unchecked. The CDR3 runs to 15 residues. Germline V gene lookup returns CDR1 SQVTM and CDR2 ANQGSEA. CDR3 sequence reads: CSAEGDRVRTDTQYF.

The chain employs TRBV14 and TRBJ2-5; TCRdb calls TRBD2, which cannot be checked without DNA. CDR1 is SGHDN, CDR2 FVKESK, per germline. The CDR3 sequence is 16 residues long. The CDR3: CASSHVLAGDGETQYF.

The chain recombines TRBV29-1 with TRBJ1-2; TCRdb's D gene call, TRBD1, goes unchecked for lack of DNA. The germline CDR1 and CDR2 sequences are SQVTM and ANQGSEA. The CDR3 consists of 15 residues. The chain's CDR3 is CSVEPWDSSNYGYTF.

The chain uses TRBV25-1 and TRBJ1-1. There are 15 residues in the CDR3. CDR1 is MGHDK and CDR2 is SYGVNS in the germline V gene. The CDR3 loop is CASSEGGRPNTEAFF. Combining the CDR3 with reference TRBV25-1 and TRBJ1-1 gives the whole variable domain EADIYQTPRYLVIGTGKKITLECSQTMGHDKMYWYQQDPGMELHLIHYSYGVNSTEKGDLSSESTVSRIRTEHFPLTLESARPSHTSQYLCASSEGGRPNTEAFFGQGTRLTVV.

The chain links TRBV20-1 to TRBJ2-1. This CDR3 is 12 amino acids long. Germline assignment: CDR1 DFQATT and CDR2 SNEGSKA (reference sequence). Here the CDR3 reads CSAKDPTNEQFF.

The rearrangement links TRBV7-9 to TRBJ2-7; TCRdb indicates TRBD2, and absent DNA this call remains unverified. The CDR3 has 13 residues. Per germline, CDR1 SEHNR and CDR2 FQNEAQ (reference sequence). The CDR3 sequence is CASSPRRGIEQYF.

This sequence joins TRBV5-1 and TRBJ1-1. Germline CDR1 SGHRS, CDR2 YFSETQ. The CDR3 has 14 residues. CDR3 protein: CASSLVVGGTEAFF.

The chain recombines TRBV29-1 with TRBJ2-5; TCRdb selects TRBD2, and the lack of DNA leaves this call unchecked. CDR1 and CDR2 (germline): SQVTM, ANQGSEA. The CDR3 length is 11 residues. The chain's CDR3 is CSATSEETQYF.

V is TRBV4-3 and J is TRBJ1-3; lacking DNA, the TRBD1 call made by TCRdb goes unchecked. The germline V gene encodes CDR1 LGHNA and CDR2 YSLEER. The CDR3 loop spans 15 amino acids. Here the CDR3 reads CASSQDPGQGNTIYF.

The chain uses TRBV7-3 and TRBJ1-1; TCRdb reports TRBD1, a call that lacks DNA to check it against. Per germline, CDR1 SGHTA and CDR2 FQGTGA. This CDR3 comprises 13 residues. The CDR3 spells CASSLGQELEAFF.

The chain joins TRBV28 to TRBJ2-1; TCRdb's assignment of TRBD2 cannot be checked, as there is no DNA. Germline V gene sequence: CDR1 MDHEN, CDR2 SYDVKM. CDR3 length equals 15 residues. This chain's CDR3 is CASSPLAGVSNEQFF. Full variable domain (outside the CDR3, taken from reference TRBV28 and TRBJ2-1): DVKVTQSSRYLVKRTGEKVFLECVQDMDHENMFWYRQDPGLGLRLIYFSYDVKMKEKGDIPEGYSVSREKKERFSLILESASTNQTSMYLCASSPLAGVSNEQFFGPGTRLTVL.

The CDR3 region is CSAKLAGGPSVQETQYF. The V and J genes are TRBV20-1 and TRBJ2-5; checking the TCRdb D call of TRBD2 is not possible without DNA. In germline, CDR1 is DFQATT, CDR2 SNEGSKA (reference sequence). This CDR3 is built from 17 residues.

The CDR3 is CATSGPPLTSGGPQAYNEQFF. The chain combines TRBV24-1 with TRBJ2-1; TCRdb outputs TRBD2, but without DNA this stays unchecked. Germline V gives CDR1 KGHDR, CDR2 SFDVKD. CDR3 length: 21 amino acids.

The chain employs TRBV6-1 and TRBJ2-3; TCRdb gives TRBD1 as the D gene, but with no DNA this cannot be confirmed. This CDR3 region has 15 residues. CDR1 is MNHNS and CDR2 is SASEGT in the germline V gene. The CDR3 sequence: CASSELTGTTDTQYF.